Presented here are 21 T cell receptor beta chains from one specimen sequenced in a study of cytomegalovirus exposure and HLA in healthy donors. The PCR made use of 60 Vbeta and 13 Jbeta primers. Generated by immunoSEQ multiplex PCR, the TCRdb table keeps only in-frame clones and is missing some. In the table there are 160,000 or so clones, 65% to 85% of which are singletons. The sequencing sample was made of PBMCs. These receptor sequences come from a male donor in good health and CMV-seropositive.

V and J are TRBV27 and TRBJ1-6; 9 bases are shared with TRBD1. The CDR3 length is 16 residues. The V gene end was trimmed by 3 bases and the J gene end by 4 bases; junction bases not matched to a gene: 4. Looked up from germline, CDR1 is MNHEY and CDR2 is SMNVEV (reference sequence). The DNA for the CDR3 is TGTGCCAGCAGTTTCTCCGGACAGGGGTATAATTCACCCCTCCACTTT. As protein: CASSFSGQGYNSPLHF.

The genes are TRBV27 and TRBJ1-5, with TRBD1 as a possible D gene (6 bases). Germline-derived CDR1 and CDR2 are MNHEY and SMNVEV (reference sequence). The length of the CDR3 is 16 residues. V dropped 4 bases and J dropped 0 bases, with 13 bases sitting between them. The CDR3 sequence: CASSSSGGLSNQPQHF. The CDR3, as DNA: TGTGCCAGCAGTTCCTCGGGGGGGCTTAGCAATCAGCCCCAGCATTTT.

This clone showed up just a few times. CDR3 nucleotide sequence: TGCGCCGGCGGAGGAACAGCGGACAGAAGTCGTCAGCCCCAGCATTTT. Amino acids: CAGGGTADRSRQPQHF. V is TRBV23-1 and J is TRBJ1-5, with D perhaps matching TRBD1 (6 bases). TRBV23-1 is sorted into the ORF group, with uncertain function. This CDR3 has 16 residues. Trimming pared 11 bases from V and 6 bases from J, leaving 26 bases between.

In its sample, this clone was seen once. J is TRBJ1-1 and V is TRBV7-9, with D perhaps TRBD1 (5 bases). Per the germline V gene, CDR1 is SEHNR and CDR2 is FQNEAQ (reference sequence). The germline V and J ends were trimmed by 5 bases and 3 bases, with 13 bases remaining between them. CDR3 length: 14 amino acids. DNA of the CDR3: TGTGCCAGCAGCCTCAGGCGGGGGGACACTGAAGCTTTCTTT. This codes for CASSLRRGDTEAFF.

This chain connects TRBV6-6 to TRBJ2-1; possible D gene TRBD1, 5 bases. The germline gives CDR1 MNHNY, CDR2 SVGAGI (reference sequence). The CDR3 runs 13 residues. Trimming shortened V by 6 bases and J by 3 bases, and 9 bases separated the two germline ends. In DNA form, the CDR3 reads TGTGCCAGCAGAGACAGTGACTACAATGAGCAGTTCTTC. Its translation: CASRDSDYNEQFF.

This clone showed up just once. At the DNA level, this CDR3 is encoded by other sequences in the same sample as well. This sequence joins TRBV6-4 and TRBJ2-2; D is unclear. CDR1 and CDR2 from the germline V gene are MRHNA and SNTAGT. CDR3 length: 14 residues. V lost 3 bases and J lost 0, with 5 bases in between. CDR3 sequence (DNA): TGTGCCAGCAGTGAGAGGACGAACACCGGGGAGCTGTTTTTT. Encoded protein: CASSERTNTGELFF.

The chain carries TRBV7-3 and TRBJ2-3, with D possibly TRBD2 on 6 matching bases. Germline assignment: CDR1 SGHTA and CDR2 FQGTGA. The ends were cut back, 3 bases at V and 6 bases at J, with 13 bases in the middle. This CDR3 has 14 amino acids. In DNA, the CDR3 is TGTGCCAGCAGCTTCGGACTAAATAGGGATACGCAGTATTTT. Translating gives CASSFGLNRDTQYF.

This chain joins TRBV9 and TRBJ2-7, with 15 bases fitting TRBD2. The CDR3 runs to 15 residues. The V gene's germline CDR1 is SGDLS and CDR2 YYNGEE. The junction had 2 bases not matched to a gene; V was cut back by 3 bases and J by 4 bases. In DNA form, the CDR3 reads TGTGCCAGCAGCGAGGGACTAGCGGGAGGTTACGAGCAGTACTTC. The encoded protein is CASSEGLAGGYEQYF.

This chain links TRBV6-1 with TRBJ2-1; a weak D match, TRBD2 (6 bases). The CDR3 contains 16 residues. Deletions cut 4 bases from V and 2 bases from J, with 15 bases between. In germline, CDR1 is MNHNS, CDR2 SASEGT. The DNA of the CDR3 is TGTGCCAGCAGTGCCCTCAACTCGGGAGCCTACAATGAGCAGTTCTTC. Translated, it gives CASSALNSGAYNEQFF.

This clone was counted a single time. The CDR3 is CASSPPGQGNTEAFF. The CDR3 region has the DNA TGTGCCAGCAGCCCGCCGGGACAGGGTAACACTGAAGCTTTCTTT. The chain is built from TRBV7-9 and TRBJ1-1, with TRBD1 matching 9 bases. The germline CDR1 and CDR2 sequences are SEHNR and FQNEAQ (reference sequence). V shed 5 bases, J shed 2 bases, and the junction held 6 bases outside the gene matches. The CDR3 runs 15 residues.

The V and J genes are TRBV6-4 and TRBJ2-3; D might be TRBD1 (6 bases). The CDR3 length is 13 residues. Germline-derived CDR1 and CDR2 are MRHNA and SNTAGT. The V end lost 7 bases, the J end lost 2 bases, and 10 bases lay between the germline ends. CDR3 sequence (DNA): TGTGCCAGCACAAGGGACAACACAGATACGCAGTATTTT. Protein sequence: CASTRDNTDTQYF.

The V call is TRBV5-4, the J call TRBJ2-3; TRBD2 aligns across 13 bases. CDR1 and CDR2 from the germline V gene are SGHNT and YYREEE (reference sequence). Trimming cost V 6 bases and J 1 base; bases outside gene matches: 11. The CDR3 loop spans 18 amino acids. The CDR3 region has the DNA TGTGCCAGCATGGGCGGACTAGCGGGAGATTTGGGCACAGATACGCAGTATTTT. This sequence encodes CASMGGLAGDLGTDTQYF. The whole variable domain, filled in from reference TRBV5-4 and TRBJ2-3, reads ETGVTQSPTHLIKTRGQQVTLRCSSQSGHNTVSWYQQALGQGPQFIFQYYREEENGRGNFPPRFSGLQFPNYSSELNVNALELDDSALYLCASMGGLAGDLGTDTQYFGPGTRLTVL.

This clone was seen a few times. The V gene is TRBV7-9, the J gene TRBJ1-5, with TRBD1 matching 8 bases. The CDR3 consists of 12 residues. The trim removed 10 bases at V and 5 bases at J, leaving 4 bases unmatched. Germline CDR1 SEHNR, CDR2 FQNEAQ (reference sequence). CDR3 in DNA: TGTGCCACAACAGGGGGACATCAGCCCCAGCATTTT. Its translation is CATTGGHQPQHF.

This clone was detected only once. The CDR3 coding sequence is TGTGCCAGCAGCTTAACCCGGGAGAGGTATGAGCAGTTCTTC. Residues: CASSLTRERYEQFF. The rearrangement links TRBV13 to TRBJ2-1, with D possibly matching TRBD2 (6 bases). Trimming shortened V by 2 bases and J by 8 bases, and 13 bases separated the two germline ends. In germline, CDR1 is PRHDT, CDR2 FYEKMQ (reference sequence). The CDR3 consists of 14 residues.

This chain uses TRBV2 with TRBJ1-5; 8 nucleotides agree with TRBD1. The CDR3 runs to 13 residues. V lost 8 bases to trimming and J lost 6 bases; unmatched junction nucleotides: 6. Germline V gene data show CDR1 as SNHLY and CDR2 as FYNNEI. The CDR3 protein is CASRDRGAQPQHF. The CDR3 region has the DNA TGTGCCAGCCGAGACAGGGGCGCTCAGCCCCAGCATTTT.

This chain connects TRBV27 to TRBJ2-3; 7 bases map to TRBD1. CDR3 length: 15 residues. V trimming: 5 bases; J trimming: 0 bases; junction bases outside the gene matches: 5. Germline assignment: CDR1 MNHEY and CDR2 SMNVEV (reference sequence). CDR3 region: CASSLRQGSTDTQYF. CDR3 nucleotides: TGTGCCAGCAGTCTGCGACAGGGAAGCACAGATACGCAGTATTTT.

Concerning this clone itself: The sample has other DNA sequences that encode this CDR3 too. The V call is TRBV6-1, the J call TRBJ1-5; D gene uncertain. CDR1 is MNHNS and CDR2 is SASEGT in the germline V gene. V dropped 1 base and J dropped 0 bases, with 7 bases sitting between them. The CDR3 sequence is 15 residues long. The CDR3 reads CASSEVGVSNQPQHF. In nucleotides, the CDR3 is TGTGCCAGCAGTGAAGTCGGGGTTAGCAATCAGCCCCAGCATTTT.

This sequence joins TRBV5-4 and TRBJ2-7; TRBD2 matches at 9 bases. Germline V gene data show CDR1 as SGHNT and CDR2 as YYREEE (reference sequence). This CDR3 has 15 residues. V lost 4 bases and J lost 2; bases outside the gene matches: 7. The chain's CDR3 is CASSTGTSSTYEQYF. Written as DNA, the CDR3 is TGTGCCAGCAGCACCGGGACTAGCAGCACCTACGAGCAGTACTTC. Looking up the rest from reference TRBV5-4 and TRBJ2-7 gives the full variable domain: ETGVTQSPTHLIKTRGQQVTLRCSSQSGHNTVSWYQQALGQGPQFIFQYYREEENGRGNFPPRFSGLQFPNYSSELNVNALELDDSALYLCASSTGTSSTYEQYFGPGTRLTVT.

The V gene is TRBV30, the J gene TRBJ1-3; 8 nucleotides align to TRBD1. The length of the CDR3 is 15 residues. The ends lost 5 bases at V and 1 base at J; junction bases unmatched: 7. Germline assignment: CDR1 GTSNPN and CDR2 SVGIG (reference sequence). The CDR3 here is CAWSGQGRSGNTIYF. For the CDR3, the DNA is TGTGCCTGGTCCGGACAGGGAAGGTCTGGAAACACCATATATTTT. The variable domain in full, with the rest retrieved from reference TRBV30 and TRBJ1-3, is SQTIHQWPATLVQPVGSPLSLECTVEGTSNPNLYWYRQAAGRGLQLLFYSVGIGQISSEVPQNLSASRPQDRQFILSSKKLLLSDSGFYLCAWSGQGRSGNTIYFGEGSWLTVV.

The V and J genes are TRBV25-1 and TRBJ1-1; D is unclear. This CDR3 contains 15 residues. Germline V gene data show CDR1 as MGHDK and CDR2 as SYGVNS. Trimming removed 8 bases from V and 8 bases from J, with 24 bases in between. The CDR3 reads CASVRKDGGHPEAFF. The CDR3 nucleotides read TGTGCCAGCGTTAGGAAAGACGGAGGCCATCCGGAAGCTTTCTTT.

The chain is built from TRBV11-2 and TRBJ1-1; D remains unclear. The germline gives CDR1 SGHAT, CDR2 FQNNGV. There are 16 residues in the CDR3. Deletions cut 2 bases from V and 3 bases from J, with 16 bases between. The CDR3 nucleotides are TGTGCCAGCAGCTTACGTCGTCGGGGTCAGGACACTGAAGCTTTCTTT. It codes for CASSLRRRGQDTEAFF.